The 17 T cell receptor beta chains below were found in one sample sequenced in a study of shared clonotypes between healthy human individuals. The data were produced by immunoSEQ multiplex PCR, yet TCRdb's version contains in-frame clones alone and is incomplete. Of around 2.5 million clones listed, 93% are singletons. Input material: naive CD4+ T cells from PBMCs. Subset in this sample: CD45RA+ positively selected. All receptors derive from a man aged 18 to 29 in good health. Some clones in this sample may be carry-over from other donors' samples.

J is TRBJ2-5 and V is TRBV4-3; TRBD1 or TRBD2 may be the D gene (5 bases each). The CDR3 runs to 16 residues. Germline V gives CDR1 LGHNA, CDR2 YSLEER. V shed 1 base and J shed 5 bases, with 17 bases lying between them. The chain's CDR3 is CASSQVRGARLETQYF. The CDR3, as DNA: TGCGCCAGCAGCCAAGTGAGGGGCGCTCGGCTGGAGACCCAGTACTTC.

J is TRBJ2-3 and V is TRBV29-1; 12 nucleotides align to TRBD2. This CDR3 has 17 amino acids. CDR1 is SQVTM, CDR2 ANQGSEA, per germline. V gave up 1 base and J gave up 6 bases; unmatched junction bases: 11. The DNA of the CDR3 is TGCAGCGTTGAAGGCGGGGGAAGACTAGCGGGAGTGGATACGCAGTATTTT. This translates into CSVEGGGRLAGVDTQYF.

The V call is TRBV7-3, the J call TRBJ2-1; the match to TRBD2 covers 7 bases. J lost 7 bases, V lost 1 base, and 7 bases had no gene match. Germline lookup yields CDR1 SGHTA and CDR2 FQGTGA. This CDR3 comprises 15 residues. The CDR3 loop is CASSLSPRGKNEQFF. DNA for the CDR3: TGTGCCAGCAGCTTAAGCCCGCGGGGGAAAAATGAGCAGTTCTTC. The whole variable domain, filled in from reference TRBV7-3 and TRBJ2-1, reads GAGVSQTPSNKVTEKGKYVELRCDPISGHTALYWYRQSLGQGPEFLIYFQGTGAADDSGLPNDRFFAVRPEGSVSTLKIQRTERGDSAVYLCASSLSPRGKNEQFFGPGTRLTVL.

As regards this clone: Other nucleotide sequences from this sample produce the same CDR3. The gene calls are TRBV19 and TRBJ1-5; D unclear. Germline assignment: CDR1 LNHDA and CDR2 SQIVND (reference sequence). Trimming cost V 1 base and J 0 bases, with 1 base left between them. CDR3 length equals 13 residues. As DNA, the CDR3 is TGTGCCAGTAGTATAGCTAGCAATCAGCCCCAGCATTTT. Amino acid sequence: CASSIASNQPQHF.

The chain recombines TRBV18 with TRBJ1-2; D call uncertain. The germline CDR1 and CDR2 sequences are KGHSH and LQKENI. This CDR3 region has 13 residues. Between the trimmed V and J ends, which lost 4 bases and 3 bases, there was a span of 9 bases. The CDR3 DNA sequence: TGTGCCAGCTCACAAGGAAAAGACTATGGCTACACCTTC. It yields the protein CASSQGKDYGYTF.

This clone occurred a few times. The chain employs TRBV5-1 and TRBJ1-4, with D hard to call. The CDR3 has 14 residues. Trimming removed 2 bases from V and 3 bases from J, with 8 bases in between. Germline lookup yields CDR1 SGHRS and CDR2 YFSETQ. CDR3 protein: CASSLGSSNEKLFF. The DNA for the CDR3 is TGCGCCAGCAGCTTAGGGTCCTCTAATGAAAAACTGTTTTTT.

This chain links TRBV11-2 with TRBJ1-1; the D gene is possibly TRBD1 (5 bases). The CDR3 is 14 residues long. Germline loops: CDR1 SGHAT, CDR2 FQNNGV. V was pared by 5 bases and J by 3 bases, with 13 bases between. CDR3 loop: CASSPLGLDTEAFF. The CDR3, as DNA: TGTGCCAGCAGCCCCCTGGGGCTCGACACTGAAGCTTTCTTT.

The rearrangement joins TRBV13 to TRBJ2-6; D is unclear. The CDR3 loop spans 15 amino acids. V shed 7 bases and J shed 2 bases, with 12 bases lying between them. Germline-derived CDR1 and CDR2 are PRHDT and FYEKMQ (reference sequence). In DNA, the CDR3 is TGTGCCAGCACCCACCTGACCCCTGGGGCCAACGTCCTGACTTTC. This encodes CASTHLTPGANVLTF.

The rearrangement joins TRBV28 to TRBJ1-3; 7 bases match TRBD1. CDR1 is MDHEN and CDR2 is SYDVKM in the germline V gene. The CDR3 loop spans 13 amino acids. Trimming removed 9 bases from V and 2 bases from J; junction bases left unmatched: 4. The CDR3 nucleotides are TGTGCCAGTCTGACAGGGCCTGGAAACACCATATATTTT. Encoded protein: CASLTGPGNTIYF.

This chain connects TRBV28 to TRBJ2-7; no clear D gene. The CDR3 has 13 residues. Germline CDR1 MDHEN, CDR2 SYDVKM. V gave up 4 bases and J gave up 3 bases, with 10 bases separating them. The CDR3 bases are TGTGCCAGCAGTTCCCAGCCGTTCTACGAGCAGTACTTC. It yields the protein CASSSQPFYEQYF.

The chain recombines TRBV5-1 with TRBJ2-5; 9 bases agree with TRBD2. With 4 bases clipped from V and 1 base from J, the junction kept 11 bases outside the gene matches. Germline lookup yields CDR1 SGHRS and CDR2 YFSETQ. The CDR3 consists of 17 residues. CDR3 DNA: TGCGCCAGCAGCCCTGGCGTATTAGCGGGGGCCCAAGAGACCCAGTACTTC. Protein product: CASSPGVLAGAQETQYF.

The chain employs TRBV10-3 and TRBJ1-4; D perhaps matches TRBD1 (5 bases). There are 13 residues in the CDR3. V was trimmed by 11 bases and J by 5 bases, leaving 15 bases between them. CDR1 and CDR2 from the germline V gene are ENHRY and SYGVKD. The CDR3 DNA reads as TGTGCCGCGGGTAGGGGCGAGAATGAAAAACTGTTTTTT. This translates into CAAGRGENEKLFF.

In nucleotides, the CDR3 is TGTGCCAGCAGTTACGTTAGTGGTGGCTACACCTTC. As protein: CASSYVSGGYTF. The chain links TRBV6-5 to TRBJ1-2; D call uncertain. This CDR3 is built from 12 residues. V lost 2 bases, J lost 7 bases, and 8 bases lay in between. Germline V gene lookup returns CDR1 MNHEY and CDR2 SVGAGI.

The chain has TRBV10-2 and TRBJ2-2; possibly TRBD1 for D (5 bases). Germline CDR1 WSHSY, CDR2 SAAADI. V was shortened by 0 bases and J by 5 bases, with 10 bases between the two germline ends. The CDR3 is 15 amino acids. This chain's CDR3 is CASSESRTITGELFF. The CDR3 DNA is TGCGCCAGCAGTGAGTCGAGGACAATTACCGGGGAGCTGTTTTTT.

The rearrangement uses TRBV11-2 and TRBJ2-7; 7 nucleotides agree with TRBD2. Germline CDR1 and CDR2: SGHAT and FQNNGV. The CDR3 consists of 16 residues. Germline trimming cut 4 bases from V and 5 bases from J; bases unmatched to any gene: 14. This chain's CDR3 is CASSSGWGGRTHEQYF. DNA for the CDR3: TGTGCCAGCAGCTCGGGGTGGGGCGGGAGAACCCACGAGCAGTACTTC. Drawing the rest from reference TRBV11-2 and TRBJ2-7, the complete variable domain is EAGVAQSPRYKIIEKRQSVAFWCNPISGHATLYWYQQILGQGPKLLIQFQNNGVVDDSQLPKDRFSAERLKGVDSTLKIQPAKLEDSAVYLCASSSGWGGRTHEQYFGPGTRLTVT.

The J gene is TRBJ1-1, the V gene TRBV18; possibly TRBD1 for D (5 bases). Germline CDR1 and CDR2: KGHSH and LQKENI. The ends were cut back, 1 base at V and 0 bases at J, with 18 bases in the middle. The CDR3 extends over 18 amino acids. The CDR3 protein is CASSPRDQGFGVNTEAFF. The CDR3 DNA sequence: TGTGCCAGCTCACCACGAGACCAGGGCTTTGGGGTGAACACTGAAGCTTTCTTT.

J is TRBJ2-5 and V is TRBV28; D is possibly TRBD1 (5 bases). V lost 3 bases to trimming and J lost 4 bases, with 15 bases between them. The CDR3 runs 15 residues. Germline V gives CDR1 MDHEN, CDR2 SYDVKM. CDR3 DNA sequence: TGTGCCAGCAGTTTTTTGCCAGGGTTGGGAGAGACCCAGTACTTC. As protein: CASSFLPGLGETQYF.